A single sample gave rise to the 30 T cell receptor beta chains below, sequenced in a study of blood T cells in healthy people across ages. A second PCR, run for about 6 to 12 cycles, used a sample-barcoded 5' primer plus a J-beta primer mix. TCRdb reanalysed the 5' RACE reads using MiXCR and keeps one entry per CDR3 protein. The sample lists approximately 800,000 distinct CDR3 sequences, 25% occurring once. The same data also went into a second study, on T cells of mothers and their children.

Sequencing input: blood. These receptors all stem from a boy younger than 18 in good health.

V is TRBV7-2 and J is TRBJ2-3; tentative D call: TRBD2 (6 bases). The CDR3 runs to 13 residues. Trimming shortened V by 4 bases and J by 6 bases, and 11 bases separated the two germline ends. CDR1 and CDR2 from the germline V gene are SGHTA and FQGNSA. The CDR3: CASSWGLMDTQYF. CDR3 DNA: TGTGCCAGCAGCTGGGGACTGATGGATACGCAGTATTTT.

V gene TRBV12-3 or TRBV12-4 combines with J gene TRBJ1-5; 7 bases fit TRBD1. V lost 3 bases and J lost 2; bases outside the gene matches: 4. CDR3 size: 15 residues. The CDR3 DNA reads TGTGCCAGCAGTTTCGAGGGGGCGGGCAATCAGCCCCAGCATTTT. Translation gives CASSFEGAGNQPQHF.

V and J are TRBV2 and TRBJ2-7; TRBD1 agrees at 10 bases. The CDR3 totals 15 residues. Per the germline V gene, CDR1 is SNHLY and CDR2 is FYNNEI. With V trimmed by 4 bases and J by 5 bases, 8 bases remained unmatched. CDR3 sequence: CASSGWDRGGDEQYF. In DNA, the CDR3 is TGTGCCAGCAGTGGCTGGGACAGGGGAGGCGACGAGCAGTACTTC.

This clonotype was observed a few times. Written as DNA, the CDR3 is TGTGCCATCAATACACAAGGACTGGGCCCCTACGAGCAGTACTTC. Its protein is CAINTQGLGPYEQYF. This sequence joins TRBV10-3 and TRBJ2-7, with D perhaps matching TRBD2 (5 bases). V shed 7 bases and J shed 2 bases, with 18 bases lying between them. Germline V gene sequence: CDR1 ENHRY, CDR2 SYGVKD. The CDR3 runs 15 residues.

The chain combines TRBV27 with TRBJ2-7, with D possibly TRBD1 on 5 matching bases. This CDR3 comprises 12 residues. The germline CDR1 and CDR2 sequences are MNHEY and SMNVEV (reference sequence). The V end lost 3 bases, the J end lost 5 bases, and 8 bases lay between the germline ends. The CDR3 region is CASSFQGNEQYF. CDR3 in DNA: TGTGCCAGCAGTTTTCAGGGAAACGAGCAGTACTTC.

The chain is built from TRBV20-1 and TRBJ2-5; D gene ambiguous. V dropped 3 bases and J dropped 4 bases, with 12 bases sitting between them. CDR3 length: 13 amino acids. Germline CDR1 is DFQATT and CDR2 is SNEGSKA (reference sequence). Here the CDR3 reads CSASPAFGETQYF. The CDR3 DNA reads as TGCAGTGCTAGCCCGGCGTTTGGAGAGACCCAGTACTTC.

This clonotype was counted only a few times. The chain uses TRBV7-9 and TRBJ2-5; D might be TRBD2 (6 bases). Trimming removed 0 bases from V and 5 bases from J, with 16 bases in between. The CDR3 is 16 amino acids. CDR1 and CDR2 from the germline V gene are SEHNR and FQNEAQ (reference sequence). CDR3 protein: CASSLARLEGQETQYF. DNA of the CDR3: TGTGCCAGCAGCTTAGCCCGCCTGGAGGGCCAGGAGACCCAGTACTTC.

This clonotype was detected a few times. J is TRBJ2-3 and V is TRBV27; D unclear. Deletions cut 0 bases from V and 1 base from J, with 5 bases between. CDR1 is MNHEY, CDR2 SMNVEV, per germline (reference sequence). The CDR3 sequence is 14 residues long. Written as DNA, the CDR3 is TGTGCCAGCAGTTTATCGCAGGGCACAGATACGCAGTATTTT. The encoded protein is CASSLSQGTDTQYF.

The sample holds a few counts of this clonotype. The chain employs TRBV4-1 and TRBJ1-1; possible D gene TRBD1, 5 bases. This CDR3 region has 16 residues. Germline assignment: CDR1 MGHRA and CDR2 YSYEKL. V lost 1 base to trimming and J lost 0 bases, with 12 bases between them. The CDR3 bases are TGCGCCAGCAGCCAAGGACAGACAACCATGAACACTGAAGCTTTCTTT. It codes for CASSQGQTTMNTEAFF.

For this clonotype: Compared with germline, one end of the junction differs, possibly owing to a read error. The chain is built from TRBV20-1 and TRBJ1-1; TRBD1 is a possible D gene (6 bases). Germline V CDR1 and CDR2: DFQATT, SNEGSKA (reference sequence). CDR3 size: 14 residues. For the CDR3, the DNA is TGCAGTTCTAGGGTGGGGGGCGGCCTCACTGAAGCTTTCTTT. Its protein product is CSSRVGGGLTEAFF.

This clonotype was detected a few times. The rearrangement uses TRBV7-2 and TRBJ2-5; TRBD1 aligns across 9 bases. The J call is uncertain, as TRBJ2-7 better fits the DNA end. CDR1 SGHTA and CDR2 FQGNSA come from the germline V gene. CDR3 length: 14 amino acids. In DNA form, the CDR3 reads TGTGCCAGCAGCTTAGGGACAGGGGTTACCGAGCAGTACTTC. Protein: CASSLGTGVTEQYF.

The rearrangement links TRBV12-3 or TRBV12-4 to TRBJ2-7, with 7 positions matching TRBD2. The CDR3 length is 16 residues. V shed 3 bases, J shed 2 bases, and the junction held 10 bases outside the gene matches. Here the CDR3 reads CASSFGRNREAYEQYF. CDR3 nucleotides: TGTGCCAGCAGTTTTGGAAGAAACCGGGAGGCCTACGAGCAGTACTTC.

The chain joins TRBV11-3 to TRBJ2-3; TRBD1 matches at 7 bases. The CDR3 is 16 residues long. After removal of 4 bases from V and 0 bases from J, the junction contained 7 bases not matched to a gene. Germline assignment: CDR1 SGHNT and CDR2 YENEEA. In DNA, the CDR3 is TGTGCCAGCAGCTCATTGGGGACAGACAGCACAGATACGCAGTATTTT. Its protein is CASSSLGTDSTDTQYF.

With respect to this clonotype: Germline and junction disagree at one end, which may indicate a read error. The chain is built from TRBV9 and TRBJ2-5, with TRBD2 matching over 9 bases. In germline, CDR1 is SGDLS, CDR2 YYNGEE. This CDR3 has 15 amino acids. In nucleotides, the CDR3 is TGTGCCAGCAGCCCAGGACTAGCGACTCCCTACGAGCAGTGCTTC. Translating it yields CASSPGLATPYEQCF.

Here the CDR3 reads CASSFMIALNHEKLFF. In nucleotides, the CDR3 is TGTGCCAGCAGCTTTATGATAGCGCTTAACCATGAAAAACTGTTTTTT. V usage is TRBV5-6 and J usage is TRBJ1-4, with no clear D. V lost 2 bases, J lost 6 bases, and 17 bases lay in between. The CDR3 consists of 16 residues. Germline CDR1 reads SGHDT; CDR2 reads YYEEEE.

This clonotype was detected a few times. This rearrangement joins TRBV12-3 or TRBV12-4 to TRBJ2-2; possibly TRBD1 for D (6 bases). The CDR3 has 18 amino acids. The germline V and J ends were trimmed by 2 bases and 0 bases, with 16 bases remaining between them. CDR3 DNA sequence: TGTGCCAGCAGTTTACCTACAACGGACAGTTCGAACACCGGGGAGCTGTTTTTT. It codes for CASSLPTTDSSNTGELFF.

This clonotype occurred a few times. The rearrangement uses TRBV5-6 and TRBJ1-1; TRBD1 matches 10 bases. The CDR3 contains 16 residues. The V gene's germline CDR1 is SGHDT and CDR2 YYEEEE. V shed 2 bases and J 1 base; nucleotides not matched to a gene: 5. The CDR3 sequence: CASSFDRGLSNTEAFF. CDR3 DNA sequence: TGTGCCAGCAGCTTCGACAGGGGGCTATCGAACACTGAAGCTTTCTTT. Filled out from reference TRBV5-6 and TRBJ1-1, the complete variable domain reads DAGVTQSPTHLIKTRGQQVTLRCSPKSGHDTVSWYQQALGQGPQFIFQYYEEEERQRGNFPDRFSGHQFPNYSSELNVNALLLGDSALYLCASSFDRGLSNTEAFFGQGTRLTVV.

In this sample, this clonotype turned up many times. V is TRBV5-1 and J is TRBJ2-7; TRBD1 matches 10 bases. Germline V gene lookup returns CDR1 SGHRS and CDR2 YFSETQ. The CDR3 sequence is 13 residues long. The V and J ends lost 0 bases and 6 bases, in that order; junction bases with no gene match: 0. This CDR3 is CASSLGTGGEQYF. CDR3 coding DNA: TGCGCCAGCAGCTTGGGGACAGGGGGCGAGCAGTACTTC.

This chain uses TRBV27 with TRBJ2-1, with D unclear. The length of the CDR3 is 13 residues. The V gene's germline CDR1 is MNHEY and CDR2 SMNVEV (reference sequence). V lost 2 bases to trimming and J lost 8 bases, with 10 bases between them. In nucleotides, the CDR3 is TGTGCCAGCAGTTTAATCACAGTCGATGAGCAGTTCTTC. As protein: CASSLITVDEQFF.

This CDR3 reads CASSGRGLAMGEQYF. CDR3 nucleotide sequence: TGTGCCAGCAGTGGAAGGGGGCTAGCGATGGGCGAGCAGTACTTC. The rearrangement uses TRBV6-1 and TRBJ2-5; D is perhaps TRBD1 (7 bases). The tail of the sequence fits TRBJ2-7 better, so the J call may be wrong. The CDR3 totals 15 residues. CDR1 and CDR2 from the germline V gene are MNHNS and SASEGT.

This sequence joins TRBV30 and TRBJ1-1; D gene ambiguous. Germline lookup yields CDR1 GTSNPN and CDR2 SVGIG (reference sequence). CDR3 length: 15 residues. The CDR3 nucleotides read TGTGCTTTGGAATACCTGTCAGGAAGGGACACTGAAGCTTTCTTT. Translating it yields CALEYLSGRDTEAFF.

The CDR3 DNA reads TGTGCCAGCAGTTATGGGATAAGCACAGATACGCAGTATTTT. Translation gives CASSYGISTDTQYF. The chain combines TRBV6-5 with TRBJ2-3; D gene unclear. Germline V gives CDR1 MNHEY, CDR2 SVGAGI. The V end was cut by 3 bases, the J end by 0 bases, with 7 bases between. This CDR3 has 14 residues.

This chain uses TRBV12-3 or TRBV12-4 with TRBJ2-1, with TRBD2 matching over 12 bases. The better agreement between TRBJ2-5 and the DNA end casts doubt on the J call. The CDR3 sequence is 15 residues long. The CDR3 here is CASSPGLAGWETQYF. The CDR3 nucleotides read TGTGCCAGCAGCCCAGGACTAGCGGGGTGGGAGACCCAGTACTTC.

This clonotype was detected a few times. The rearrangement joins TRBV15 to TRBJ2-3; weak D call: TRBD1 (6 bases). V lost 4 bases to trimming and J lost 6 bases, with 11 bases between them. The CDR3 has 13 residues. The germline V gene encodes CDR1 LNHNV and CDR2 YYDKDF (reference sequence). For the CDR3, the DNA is TGTGCCACCAGCACCGGACAGCTGGATACGCAGTATTTT. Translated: CATSTGQLDTQYF.

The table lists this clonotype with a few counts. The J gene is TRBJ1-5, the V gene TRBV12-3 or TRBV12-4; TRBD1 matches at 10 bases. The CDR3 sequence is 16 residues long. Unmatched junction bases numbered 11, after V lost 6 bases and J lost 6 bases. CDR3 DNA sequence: TGTGCCAGCAGCCACCGGGACAGGGGAACGGGTCAGCCCCAGCATTTT. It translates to CASSHRDRGTGQPQHF.

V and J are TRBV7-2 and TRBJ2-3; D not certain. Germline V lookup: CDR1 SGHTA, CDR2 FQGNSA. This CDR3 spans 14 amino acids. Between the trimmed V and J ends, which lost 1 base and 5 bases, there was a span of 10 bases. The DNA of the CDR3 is TGTGCCAGCAGCTTAGACACCTTAGGAGATACGCAGTATTTT. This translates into CASSLDTLGDTQYF.

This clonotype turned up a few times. The CDR3 sequence: CASSLAGGLIYEQYF. The CDR3 DNA is TGTGCCAGCAGTTTAGCGGGAGGGCTCATTTACGAGCAGTACTTC. V and J are TRBV12-3 or TRBV12-4 and TRBJ2-7; 7 nucleotides agree with TRBD2. The CDR3 consists of 15 residues. Trimming took 0 bases from V and 4 from J; bases not matched to a gene: 6.

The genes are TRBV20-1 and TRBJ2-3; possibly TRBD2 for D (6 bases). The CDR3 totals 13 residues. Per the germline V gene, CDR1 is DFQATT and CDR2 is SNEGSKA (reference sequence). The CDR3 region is CSAWAGSTDTQYF. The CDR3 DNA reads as TGCAGCGCCTGGGCCGGGAGTACAGATACGCAGTATTTT.

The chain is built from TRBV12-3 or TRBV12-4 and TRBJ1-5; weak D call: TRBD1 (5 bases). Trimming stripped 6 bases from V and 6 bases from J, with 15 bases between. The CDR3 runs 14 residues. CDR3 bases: TGTGCCAGCAGATCTGACAGCGAACTTCAGCCCCAGCATTTT. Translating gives CASRSDSELQPQHF.

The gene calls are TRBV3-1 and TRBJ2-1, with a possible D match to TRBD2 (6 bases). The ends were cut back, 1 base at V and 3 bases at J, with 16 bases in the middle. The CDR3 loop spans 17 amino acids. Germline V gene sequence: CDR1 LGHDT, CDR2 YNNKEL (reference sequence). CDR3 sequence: CASSQGPWAGNYNEQFF. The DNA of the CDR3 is TGTGCCAGCAGCCAAGGCCCGTGGGCGGGGAACTACAATGAGCAGTTCTTC.